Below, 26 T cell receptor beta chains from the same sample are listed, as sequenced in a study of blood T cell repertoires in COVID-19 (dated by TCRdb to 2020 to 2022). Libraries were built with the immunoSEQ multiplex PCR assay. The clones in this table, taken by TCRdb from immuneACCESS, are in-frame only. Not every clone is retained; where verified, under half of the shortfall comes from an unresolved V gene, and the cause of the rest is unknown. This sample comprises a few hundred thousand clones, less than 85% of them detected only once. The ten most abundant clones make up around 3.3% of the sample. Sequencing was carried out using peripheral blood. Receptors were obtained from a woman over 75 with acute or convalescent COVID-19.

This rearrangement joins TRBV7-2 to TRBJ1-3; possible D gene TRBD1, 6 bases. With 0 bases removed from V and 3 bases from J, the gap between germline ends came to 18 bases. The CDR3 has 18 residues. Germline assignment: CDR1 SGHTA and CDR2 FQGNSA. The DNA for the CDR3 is TGTGCCAGCAGCTTAGCCCCCTCGGGAGGGGGGGATGGAAACACCATATATTTT. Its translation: CASSLAPSGGGDGNTIYF.

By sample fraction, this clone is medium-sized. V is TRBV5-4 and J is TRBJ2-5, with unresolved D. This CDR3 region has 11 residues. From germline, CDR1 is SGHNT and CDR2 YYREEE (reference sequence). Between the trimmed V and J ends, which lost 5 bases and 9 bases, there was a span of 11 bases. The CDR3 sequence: CASRGARSQYF. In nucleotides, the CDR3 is TGTGCCAGCAGAGGCGCTAGATCCCAGTACTTC.

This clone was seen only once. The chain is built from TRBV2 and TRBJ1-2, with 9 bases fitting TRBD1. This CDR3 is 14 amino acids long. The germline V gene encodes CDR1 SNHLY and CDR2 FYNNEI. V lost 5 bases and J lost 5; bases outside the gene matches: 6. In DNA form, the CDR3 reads TGTGCCAGCAGTTCTGGGGGACAGGGTTATGGCTACACCTTC. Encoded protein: CASSSGGQGYGYTF.

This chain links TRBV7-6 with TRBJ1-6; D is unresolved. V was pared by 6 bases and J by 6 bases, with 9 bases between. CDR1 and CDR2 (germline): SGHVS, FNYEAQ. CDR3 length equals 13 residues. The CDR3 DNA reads TGTGCCAGCAGTTTGAGCCTTAATTCACCCCTCCACTTT. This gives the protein CASSLSLNSPLHF.

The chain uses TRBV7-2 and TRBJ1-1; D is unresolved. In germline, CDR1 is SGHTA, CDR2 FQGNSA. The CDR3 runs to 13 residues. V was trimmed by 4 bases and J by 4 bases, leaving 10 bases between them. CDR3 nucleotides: TGTGCCAGCAGCTCCGAGGCTGCCACTGAAGCTTTCTTT. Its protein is CASSSEAATEAFF.

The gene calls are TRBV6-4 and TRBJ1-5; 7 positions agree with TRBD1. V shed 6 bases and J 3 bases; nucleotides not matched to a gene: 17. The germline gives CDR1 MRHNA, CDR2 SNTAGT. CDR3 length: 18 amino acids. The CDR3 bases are TGTGCCAGCAGCTCACACGAACACAGGGGCCCCTTCAATCAGCCCCAGCATTTT. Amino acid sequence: CASSSHEHRGPFNQPQHF.

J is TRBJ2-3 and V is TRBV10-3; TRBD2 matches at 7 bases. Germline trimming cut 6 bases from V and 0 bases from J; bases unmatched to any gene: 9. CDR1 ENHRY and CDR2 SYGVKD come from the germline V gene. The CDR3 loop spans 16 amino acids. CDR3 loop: CAISIGTTSSTDTQYF. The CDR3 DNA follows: TGTGCCATCAGCATCGGGACTACATCTAGCACAGATACGCAGTATTTT.

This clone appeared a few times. The CDR3 sequence: CASSGTGTSGNTIYF. DNA for the CDR3: TGTGCCAGCAGTGGGACAGGGACTTCTGGAAACACCATATATTTT. The J gene is TRBJ1-3, the V gene TRBV2, with 8 nucleotides matching TRBD1. Germline values: CDR1 SNHLY, CDR2 FYNNEI. The CDR3 covers 15 residues. J lost 1 base, V lost 4 bases, and 3 bases had no gene match.

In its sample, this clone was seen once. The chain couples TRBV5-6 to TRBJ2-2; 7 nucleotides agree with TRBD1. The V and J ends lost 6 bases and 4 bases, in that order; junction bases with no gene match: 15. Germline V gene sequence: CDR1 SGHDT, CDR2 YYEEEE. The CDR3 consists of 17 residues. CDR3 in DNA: TGTGCCAGCAACCTTCAGGGGGACCCGCAGGGCACCGGGGAGCTGTTTTTT. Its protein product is CASNLQGDPQGTGELFF. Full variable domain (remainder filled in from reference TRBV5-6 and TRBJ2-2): DAGVTQSPTHLIKTRGQQVTLRCSPKSGHDTVSWYQQALGQGPQFIFQYYEEEERQRGNFPDRFSGHQFPNYSSELNVNALLLGDSALYLCASNLQGDPQGTGELFFGEGSRLTVL.

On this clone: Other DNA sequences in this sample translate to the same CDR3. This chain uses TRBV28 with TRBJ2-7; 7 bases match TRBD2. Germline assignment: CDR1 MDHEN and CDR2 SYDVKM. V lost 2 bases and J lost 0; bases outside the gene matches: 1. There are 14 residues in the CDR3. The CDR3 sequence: CASSLTGGSYEQYF. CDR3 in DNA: TGTGCCAGCAGTTTAACGGGGGGCTCCTACGAGCAGTACTTC.

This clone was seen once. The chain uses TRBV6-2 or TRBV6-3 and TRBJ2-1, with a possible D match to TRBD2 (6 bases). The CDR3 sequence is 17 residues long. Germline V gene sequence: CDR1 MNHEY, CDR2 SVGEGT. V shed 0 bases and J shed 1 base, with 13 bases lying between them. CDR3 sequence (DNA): TGTGCCAGCAGTTACTCGGAGGGACGGGTTTCCTACAATGAGCAGTTCTTC. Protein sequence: CASSYSEGRVSYNEQFF.

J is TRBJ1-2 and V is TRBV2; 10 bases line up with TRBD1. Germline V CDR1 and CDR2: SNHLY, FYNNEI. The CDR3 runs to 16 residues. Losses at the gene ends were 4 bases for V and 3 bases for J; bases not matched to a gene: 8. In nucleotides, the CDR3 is TGTGCCAGCAGTGTTCTGGACAGGGGGTCGGACTATGGCTACACCTTC. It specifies CASSVLDRGSDYGYTF.

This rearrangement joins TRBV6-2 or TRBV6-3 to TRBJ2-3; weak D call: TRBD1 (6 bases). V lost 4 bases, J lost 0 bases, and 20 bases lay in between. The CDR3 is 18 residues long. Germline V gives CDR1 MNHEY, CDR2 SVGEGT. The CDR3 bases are TGTGCCAGCAGTTTCCAGGGGTACCCCCGATCTAGCACAGATACGCAGTATTTT. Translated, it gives CASSFQGYPRSSTDTQYF.

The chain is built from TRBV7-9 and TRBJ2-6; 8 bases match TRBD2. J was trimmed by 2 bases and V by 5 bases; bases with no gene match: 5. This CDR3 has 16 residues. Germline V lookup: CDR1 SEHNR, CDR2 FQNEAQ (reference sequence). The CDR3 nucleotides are TGTGCCAGCAGCCGACCAGCGGGGGCTGGGGCCAACGTCCTGACTTTC. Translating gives CASSRPAGAGANVLTF.

CDR3 DNA: TGTGCCAGCAGCGACCTACAGGGCTACAATGAGCAGTTCTTC. Its translation is CASSDLQGYNEQFF. This sequence joins TRBV9 and TRBJ2-1; tentatively, D is TRBD1 (6 bases). V lost 3 bases, J lost 3 bases, and 10 bases lay in between. The V gene's germline CDR1 is SGDLS and CDR2 YYNGEE. The CDR3 is 14 residues long.

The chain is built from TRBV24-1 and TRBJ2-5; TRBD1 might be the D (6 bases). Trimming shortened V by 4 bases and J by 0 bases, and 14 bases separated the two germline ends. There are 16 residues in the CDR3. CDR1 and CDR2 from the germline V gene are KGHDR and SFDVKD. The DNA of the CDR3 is TGTGCCACCAGTGACCCCGGGACATCTAACCAAGAGACCCAGTACTTC. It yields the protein CATSDPGTSNQETQYF.

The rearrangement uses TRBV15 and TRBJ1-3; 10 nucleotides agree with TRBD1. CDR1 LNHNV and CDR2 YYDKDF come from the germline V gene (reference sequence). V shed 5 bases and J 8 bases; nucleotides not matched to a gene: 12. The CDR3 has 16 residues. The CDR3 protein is CATSLSRDRGRDTIYF. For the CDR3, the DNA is TGTGCCACCAGCTTGAGCAGGGACAGGGGTAGAGACACCATATATTTT.

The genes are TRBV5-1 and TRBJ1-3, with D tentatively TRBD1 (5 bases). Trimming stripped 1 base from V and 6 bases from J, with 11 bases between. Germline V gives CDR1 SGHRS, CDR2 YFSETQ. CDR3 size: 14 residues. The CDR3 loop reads CASSLQGYSNTIYF. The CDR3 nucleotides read TGCGCCAGCAGCTTGCAGGGTTACTCAAACACCATATATTTT.

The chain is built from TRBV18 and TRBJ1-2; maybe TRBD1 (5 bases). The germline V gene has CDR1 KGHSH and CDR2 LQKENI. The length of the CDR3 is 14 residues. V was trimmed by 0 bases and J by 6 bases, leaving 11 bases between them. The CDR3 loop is CASSPPGGWNGYTF. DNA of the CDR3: TGTGCCAGCTCACCACCGGGGGGATGGAATGGCTACACCTTC.

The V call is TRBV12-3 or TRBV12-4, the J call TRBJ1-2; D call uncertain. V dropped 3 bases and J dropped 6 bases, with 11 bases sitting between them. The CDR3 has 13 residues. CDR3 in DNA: TGTGCCAGCAGTTTGCGGCCGTCAAATGGCTACACCTTC. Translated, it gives CASSLRPSNGYTF.

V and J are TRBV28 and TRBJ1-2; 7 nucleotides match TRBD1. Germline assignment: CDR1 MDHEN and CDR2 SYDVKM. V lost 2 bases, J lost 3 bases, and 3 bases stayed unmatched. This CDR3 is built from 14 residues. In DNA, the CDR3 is TGTGCCAGCAGTTTAGGACAGGCCTACTATGGCTACACCTTC. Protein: CASSLGQAYYGYTF.

In nucleotides, the CDR3 is TGCGCCAGCAGCTGGCAGACAGGGGATCTCTACGAGCAGTACTTC. Translation gives CASSWQTGDLYEQYF. V gene TRBV5-1 combines with J gene TRBJ2-7; 8 positions match TRBD1. The CDR3 length is 15 residues. V lost 3 bases, J lost 3 bases, and 8 bases stayed unmatched. The germline V gene has CDR1 SGHRS and CDR2 YFSETQ.

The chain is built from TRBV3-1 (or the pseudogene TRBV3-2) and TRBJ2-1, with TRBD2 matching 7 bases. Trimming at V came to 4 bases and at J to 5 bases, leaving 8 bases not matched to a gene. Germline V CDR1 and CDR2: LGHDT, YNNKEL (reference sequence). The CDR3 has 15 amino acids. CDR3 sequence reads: CASSPRPSGHNEQFF. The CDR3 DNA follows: TGTGCCAGCAGCCCCCGTCCTAGCGGACACAATGAGCAGTTCTTC.

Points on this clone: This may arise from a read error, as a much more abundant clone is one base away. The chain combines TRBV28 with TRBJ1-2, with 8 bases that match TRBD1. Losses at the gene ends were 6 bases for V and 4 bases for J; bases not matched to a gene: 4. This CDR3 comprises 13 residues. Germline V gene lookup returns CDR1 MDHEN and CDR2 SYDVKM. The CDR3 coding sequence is TGTGCCAGCAGCCCTGGACAGGGCTATGGCTACACCTTC. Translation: CASSPGQGYGYTF.

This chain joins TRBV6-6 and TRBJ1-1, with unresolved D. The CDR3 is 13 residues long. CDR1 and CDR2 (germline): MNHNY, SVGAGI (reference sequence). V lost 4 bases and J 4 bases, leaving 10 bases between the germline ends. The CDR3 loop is CASSSRPGTEAFF. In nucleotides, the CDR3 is TGTGCCAGCAGTTCCCGGCCGGGCACTGAAGCTTTCTTT.

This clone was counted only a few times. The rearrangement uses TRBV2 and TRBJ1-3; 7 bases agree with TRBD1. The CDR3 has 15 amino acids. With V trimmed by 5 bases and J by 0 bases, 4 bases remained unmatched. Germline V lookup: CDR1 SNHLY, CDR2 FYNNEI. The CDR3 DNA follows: TGTGCCAGCAGTTGGGACAGCTCCTCTGGAAACACCATATATTTT. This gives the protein CASSWDSSSGNTIYF.